This TCR beta chain came from a study of blood T cell repertoires in COVID-19. Study-wide background: Collection of acute and convalescent COVID-19 samples took place in the United States, Italy and Spain.

The V gene's germline CDR1 is MNHEY and CDR2 SMNVEV (reference sequence). The ends were cut back, 3 bases at V and 4 bases at J, with 7 bases in the middle. The CDR3 length is 13 residues. The protocol was immunoSEQ multiplex PCR, while the TCRdb copy is restricted to in-frame clones and leaves out a portion. The sample carries hundreds of thousands of clones, 85% recorded once. Participants were aged roughly 18 to 89 years from roughly 26 US areas. Clinical histories supplied by participants themselves formed the basis of cohort assignment. A COVID-19 case was met by exposed participants within 2 weeks before study entry.

The sample consisted of PBMCs or T cells enriched from blood (not recorded which). This chain connects TRBV27 to TRBJ1-5; D unclear. This TCR derives from a woman in her twenties or thirties who had been exposed to COVID-19. CDR3 sequence reads: CASSFAANQPQHF. CDR3 coding DNA: TGTGCCAGCAGTTTTGCGGCGAATCAGCCCCAGCATTTT.